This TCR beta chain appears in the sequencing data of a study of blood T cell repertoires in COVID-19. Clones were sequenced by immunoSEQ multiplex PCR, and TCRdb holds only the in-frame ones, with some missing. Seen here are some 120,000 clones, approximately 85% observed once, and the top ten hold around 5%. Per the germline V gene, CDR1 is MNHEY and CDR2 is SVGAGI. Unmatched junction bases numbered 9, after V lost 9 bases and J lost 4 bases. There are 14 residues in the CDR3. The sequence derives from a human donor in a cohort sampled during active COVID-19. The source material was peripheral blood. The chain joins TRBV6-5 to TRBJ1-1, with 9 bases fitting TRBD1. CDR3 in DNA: TGTGCCAGTCAGCTTGGACAGGGGACCACTGAAGCTTTCTTT. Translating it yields CASQLGQGTTEAFF.